This T cell receptor (beta chain) is drawn from a study of Ad26.COV2.S vaccination and SARS-CoV-2 variants. Whole-study findings and limits: Substantial breadth was reportedly displayed by spike-specific CD8+ and CD4+ T cell responses after vaccination. While placebo recipients had lower spike-specific TCR breadth, vaccine recipients had more.

The germline V and J ends were trimmed by 0 bases and 0 bases, with 3 bases remaining between them. The CDR3 totals 14 residues. The germline gives CDR1 LGHDT, CDR2 YNNKEL (reference sequence). Treatment: roughly 20 received Ad26.COV2.S at low or high dose, single or two shots; 5 received placebo; per-sample allocation not given. It was on day 63 after the first vaccine or placebo injection that samples were taken. The donor's status was that of an adult aged 18-55 years in Boston. This clone was observed a single time. Its antigen is currently unknown. TCRdb's copy holds only in-frame clones and misses some; the assay was immunoSEQ multiplex PCR. This table holds 350,000 to 400,000 clones, roughly nine tenths found once.

This TCR came from a person aged 18-60 years who received the Ad26.COV2.S COVID-19 vaccine or a placebo. The material sequenced was peripheral blood, taken in a trial of Ad26.COV2.S vaccine versus placebo. The rearrangement links TRBV3-1 (or the pseudogene TRBV3-2) to TRBJ1-5, with D uncertain. CDR3 protein: CASSQDGSNQPQHF. The CDR3 region has the DNA TGTGCCAGCAGCCAAGATGGTAGCAATCAGCCCCAGCATTTT.